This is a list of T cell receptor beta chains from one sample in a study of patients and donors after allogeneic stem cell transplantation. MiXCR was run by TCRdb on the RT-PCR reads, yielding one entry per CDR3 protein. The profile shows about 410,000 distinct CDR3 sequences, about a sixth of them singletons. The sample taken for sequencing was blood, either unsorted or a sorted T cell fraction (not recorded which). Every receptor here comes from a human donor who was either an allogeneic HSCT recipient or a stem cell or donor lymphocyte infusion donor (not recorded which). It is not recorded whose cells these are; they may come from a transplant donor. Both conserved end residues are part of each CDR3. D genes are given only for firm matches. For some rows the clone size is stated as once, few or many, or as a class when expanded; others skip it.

TGTGCCATCAGAACGGGAGTGGGGACAGATACGCAGTATTTT	CAIRTGVGTDTQYF	NA	TRBV10-3	many	TRBJ2-3
TGTGCCAGCAGCCCCCGCCAGGGAAGGAGCGGCTACACCTTC	CASSPRQGRSGYTF	NA	TRBV12-3/TRBV12-4	many	TRBJ1-2
TGTGCCAGCAGCCAAACGGACAGGGGGCGTTGGAACTATGGCTACACCTTC	CASSQTDRGRWNYGYTF	TRBD1	TRBV14	few	TRBJ1-2
TGCGCCAGCAGCCAAGGCCGCACCGGGGGGAACACAGATACGCAGTATTTT	CASSQGRTGGNTDTQYF	TRBD2	TRBV4-3	NA	TRBJ2-3
TGTGCCAGCAGCGATCACAGGGGAACTGGAAACACCATATATTTT	CASSDHRGTGNTIYF	TRBD1	TRBV11-2	NA	TRBJ1-3
TGTGCCAGCAGCCAAGTAGCCACAGATACGCAGTATTTT	CASSQVATDTQYF	NA	TRBV14	few	TRBJ2-3
TGTGCCAGCAGCTCCCAAGTGGCAAGTACTGAAGCTTTCTTT	CASSSQVASTEAFF	NA	TRBV7-9	NA	TRBJ1-1
TGTGCCAGCAGTGTGGCCGGGGGGGCTTACGAGCAGTACTTC	CASSVAGGAYEQYF	TRBD2	TRBV2	few	TRBJ2-7
TGCAGTGCTAGAGGCGTAGCGGGAGGTCACAATGAGCAGTTCTTC	CSARGVAGGHNEQFF	TRBD2	TRBV20-1	NA	TRBJ2-1
TGCGCCAGCAGCTTGGGGCTAGCGGGGGAGTATGAGCAGTTCTTC	CASSLGLAGEYEQFF	TRBD2	TRBV5-1	few	TRBJ2-1
TGCAGCGTTCGACAGATTCTTCAAGAGACCCAGTACTTC	CSVRQILQETQYF	NA	TRBV29-1	few	TRBJ2-5
TGTGCCAGCAGCCATCCGGGACTAAGCACAGATACGCAGTATTTT	CASSHPGLSTDTQYF	TRBD2	TRBV4-2	NA	TRBJ2-3
TGCGCCAGCAGCTCGGAGGGGACAAGTGAGCAGTACTTC	CASSSEGTSEQYF	NA	TRBV5-1	NA	TRBJ2-7
TGTGCCATCAGTGATAGGGGTACAATGGGGACCACAGATACGCAGTATTTT	CAISDRGTMGTTDTQYF	NA	TRBV10-3	NA	TRBJ2-3
TGCAGCGGTGGGACAGGGCTCACCGGGGAGCTGTTTTTT	CSGGTGLTGELFF	TRBD1	TRBV29-1	many	TRBJ2-2
TGTGCCAGCAGTTTGACGCCGACAGGCAGAGGCCCCCAGCATTTT	CASSLTPTGRGPQHF	NA	TRBV12-3/TRBV12-4	NA	TRBJ1-5
TGTGCCAGCAGCGGACCTCCAGGGGGAAGGGTCACTGAAGCTTTCTTT	CASSGPPGGRVTEAFF	TRBD1	TRBV5-6	few	TRBJ1-1
TGTGCCAGCAGTCCGGAGGGACGCCGCTCCTACGAGCAGTACTTC	CASSPEGRRSYEQYF	NA	TRBV12-3/TRBV12-4	many	TRBJ2-7
TGTGCCATCAGTGCCGGGACAGGGGATGGCTACACCTTC	CAISAGTGDGYTF	TRBD1	TRBV10-3	few	TRBJ1-2
TGTGCCAGCAGTTTTGGACAGGGGACCGATCAGCCCCAGCATTTT	CASSFGQGTDQPQHF	TRBD1	TRBV12-3/TRBV12-4	few	TRBJ1-5
TGCAGCGGACACTTCCGGACAGGCGACACCTACGAGCAGTACTTC	CSGHFRTGDTYEQYF	TRBD1	TRBV29-1	few	TRBJ2-7
TGTGCCACCAGCAGAGAAGTCTTTGGGTTAGAGACCCAGTACTTC	CATSREVFGLETQYF	NA	TRBV15	NA	TRBJ2-5
TGTGCCAGCAGTAGGAACCGGGACAGCAATCAGCCCCAGCATTTT	CASSRNRDSNQPQHF	NA	TRBV2	once	TRBJ1-5
TGTGCCAGCAGCCAAGGTGGATTACAGGGGGCACGAGCCCAGTACTTC	CASSQGGLQGARAQYF	TRBD1	TRBV3-1	NA	TRBJ2-5
TGTGCCAGCAGTACAAGGACTAGGAGCTCCTACGAGCAGTACTTC	CASSTRTRSSYEQYF	TRBD2	TRBV27	few	TRBJ2-7
TGCAGTGCTAGAGATCTTGGCGGGGGGGCCGAGACAGATACGCAGTATTTT	CSARDLGGGAETDTQYF	TRBD2	TRBV20-1	NA	TRBJ2-3
TGCAGCGTTGAGGGGACTAGCGGGTTGAACACCGGGGAGCTGTTTTTT	CSVEGTSGLNTGELFF	TRBD2	TRBV29-1	few	TRBJ2-2
TGTGCCAGCAGCCCCCTAGCGGGGGGGACAGATACGCAGTATTTT	CASSPLAGGTDTQYF	TRBD2	TRBV7-3	many	TRBJ2-3
TGTGCCAGCACCAGCCAGGGAAGGGGGCACCAAGAGACCCAGTACTTC	CASTSQGRGHQETQYF	TRBD1	TRBV12-3/TRBV12-4	few	TRBJ2-5
TGTGCCAGCAGCTTACAGTACACTGAAGCTTTCTTT	CASSLQYTEAFF	NA	TRBV5-5	many	TRBJ1-1
TGTGCCAGCAGGCAAACAGGGGTTCAGACCCAGTACTTC	CASRQTGVQTQYF	TRBD1	TRBV7-8	NA	TRBJ2-5
TGTGCCAGCAGTAAAGAGGGGACTAGCGGGAGAAATGAGCAGTTCTTC	CASSKEGTSGRNEQFF	TRBD2	TRBV6-2/TRBV6-3	NA	TRBJ2-1
TGTGCCAGCAGCAAAAAACAGGGATGGGGCTCTGGGGCCAACGTCCTGACTTTC	CASSKKQGWGSGANVLTF	NA	TRBV14	NA	TRBJ2-6